The TCR beta chain described here comes from a study of control samples from healthy donors and cancer patients. The method was immunoSEQ multiplex PCR; TCRdb's version includes in-frame clones alone and lacks a portion of them. This sample has 250,000 to 300,000 clones, with around 79% found just once. Germline lookup yields CDR1 SGHDT and CDR2 YYEEEE. CDR3 length: 16 residues. V dropped 3 bases and J dropped 4 bases, with 17 bases sitting between them. The receptor comes from an older woman with lung cancer. The chain recombines TRBV5-6 with TRBJ2-4, with unresolved D. The material sequenced was PBMCs. The CDR3 coding sequence is TGTGCCAGCAGCTCTGAGGCAGGCGACCTAAAAAACATTCAGTACTTC. Protein sequence: CASSSEAGDLKNIQYF.